This T cell receptor beta chain was retrieved from a study of chemoradiotherapy in HPV16-positive cancers. Concerning this clone: The antigen remains undetermined.

This CDR3 spans 16 amino acids. Samples were taken several times over chemoradiotherapy. Clones were sequenced by immunoSEQ multiplex PCR, and TCRdb holds only the in-frame ones, with some missing. The sample contains 20,000 to 25,000 clones, around 87% of which appear only once. Findings and caveats of the study: In HPV16-positive patients, HPV-responsive T-cell expansion tracked better recurrence-free survival. The functional HPV-specific definition rests on just a couple of HPV16-positive patients. During treatment, candidate HPV-specific clones and E7-related motifs expanded in tumor.

Source: blood, taken from a patient who underwent chemoradiotherapy. The chain joins TRBV21-1 to TRBJ1-2. TRBV21-1 represents a pseudogene. This receptor was taken from a human donor with HPV-associated anogenital cancer. CDR3 protein: CASSRGGGPLNYGYTF. In nucleotides, the CDR3 is TGTGCCAGCAGCAGAGGAGGGGGTCCCCTTAACTATGGCTACACCTTC.